This TCR beta chain derives from a study of blood T cell repertoires in COVID-19. Across the study: In each case, the material was cDNA or gDNA derived from T cells, B-cell-depleted T cells, or PBMCs.

Libraries were prepared by immunoSEQ multiplex PCR; TCRdb keeps only in-frame clonotypes and omits some of them. The data contain some 110,000 clones, 70% to 85% of them singletons. The J segment lost 8 bases and the V segment lost 2 bases, leaving 15 bases of the junction unmatched. Looked up from germline, CDR1 is GTSNPN and CDR2 is SVGIG (reference sequence). CDR3 length: 16 residues. The chain uses TRBV30 and TRBJ2-1; 7 bases align to TRBD1. This receptor was identified in a woman between 55 and 75 years old with acute or convalescent COVID-19. The source material was peripheral blood. For the CDR3, the DNA is TGTGCCTGGAGTACCCCGACAGGGTCCCGGGCGGATGAGCAGTTCTTC. Encoded protein: CAWSTPTGSRADEQFF. The whole variable domain, filled in from reference TRBV30 and TRBJ2-1, reads SQTIHQWPATLVQPVGSPLSLECTVEGTSNPNLYWYRQAAGRGLQLLFYSVGIGQISSEVPQNLSASRPQDRQFILSSKKLLLSDSGFYLCAWSTPTGSRADEQFFGPGTRLTVL.